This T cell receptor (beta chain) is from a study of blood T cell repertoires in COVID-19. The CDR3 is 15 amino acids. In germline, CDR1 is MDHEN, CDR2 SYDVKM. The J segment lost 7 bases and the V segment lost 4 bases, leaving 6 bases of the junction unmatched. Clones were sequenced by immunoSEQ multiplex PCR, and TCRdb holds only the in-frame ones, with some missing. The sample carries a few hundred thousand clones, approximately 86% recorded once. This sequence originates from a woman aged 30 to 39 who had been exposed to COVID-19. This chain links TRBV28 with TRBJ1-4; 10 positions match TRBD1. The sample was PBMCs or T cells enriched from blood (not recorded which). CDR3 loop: CASSSPGTGAEKLFF. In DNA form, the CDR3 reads TGTGCCAGCAGTTCCCCCGGGACAGGGGCTGAAAAACTGTTTTTT.